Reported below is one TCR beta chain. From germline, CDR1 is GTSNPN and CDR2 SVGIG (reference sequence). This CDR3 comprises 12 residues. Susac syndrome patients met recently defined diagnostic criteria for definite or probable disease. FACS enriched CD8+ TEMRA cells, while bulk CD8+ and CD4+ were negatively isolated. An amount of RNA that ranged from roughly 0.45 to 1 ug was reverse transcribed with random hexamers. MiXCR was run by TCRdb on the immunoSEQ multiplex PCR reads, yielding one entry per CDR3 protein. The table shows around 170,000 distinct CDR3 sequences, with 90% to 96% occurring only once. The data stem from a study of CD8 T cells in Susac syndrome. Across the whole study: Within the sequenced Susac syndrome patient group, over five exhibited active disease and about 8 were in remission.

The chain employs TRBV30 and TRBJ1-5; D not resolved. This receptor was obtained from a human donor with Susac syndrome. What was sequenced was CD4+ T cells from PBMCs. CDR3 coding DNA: TGTGCTGCCGGGAATAGCAATCAGCCCCAGCATTTT. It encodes CAAGNSNQPQHF. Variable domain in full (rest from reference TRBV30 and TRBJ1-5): SQTIHQWPATLVQPVGSPLSLECTVEGTSNPNLYWYRQAAGRGLQLLFYSVGIGQISSEVPQNLSASRPQDRQFILSSKKLLLSDSGFYLCAAGNSNQPQHFGDGTRLSIL.